These 30 T cell receptor beta chains were sequenced from one sample in a study of T cell repertoires in cytomegalovirus infection. One entry per CDR3 protein results from TCRdb running MiXCR on the reads. The repertoire holds 200,000 to 300,000 distinct CDR3 sequences, with around 13% as singletons. The sample taken for sequencing was PBMCs. These receptors were taken from a human donor in good health (CMV status not recorded). Some clones in this sample may be carry-over from other donors' samples.

In this sample, this clonotype turned up many times. The chain recombines TRBV7-8 with TRBJ2-3; no clear D. V lost 5 bases to trimming and J lost 0 bases, with 12 bases between them. Germline V gene sequence: CDR1 SGHVS, CDR2 FQNEAQ. CDR3 length: 15 amino acids. CDR3 DNA sequence: TGTGCCAGCAGCCGTCACTGGGTTAGCACAGATACGCAGTATTTT. Translation: CASSRHWVSTDTQYF.

This clonotype was counted between two and nine times. This chain connects TRBV28 to TRBJ2-5; D gene unclear. This CDR3 has 10 amino acids. CDR1 and CDR2 (germline): MDHEN, SYDVKM. The V and J ends lost 5 bases and 6 bases respectively, with 4 bases between them. For the CDR3, the DNA is TGTGCCAGCAGTGCCAAGACCCAGTACTTC. Encoded protein: CASSAKTQYF.

The gene calls are TRBV25-1 and TRBJ2-5; tentative D call: TRBD1 (5 bases). CDR3 length: 14 residues. Germline CDR1 is MGHDK and CDR2 is SYGVNS. Trimming took 3 bases from V and 5 from J, leaving 13 bases between them. CDR3 nucleotide sequence: TGTGCCAGCAGTGATTCCGACAGCCCCGAGACCCAGTACTTC. Translation: CASSDSDSPETQYF.

This clonotype was observed at least ten times. This rearrangement joins TRBV7-2 to TRBJ1-4, with no clear D. Germline values: CDR1 SGHTA, CDR2 FQGNSA. The CDR3 is 16 amino acids. The V gene lost 3 bases and the J gene lost 0 bases, with 11 bases spanning the gap. The CDR3 region has the DNA TGTGCCAGCAGCTTGCAAGGGATAGCAACTAATGAAAAACTGTTTTTT. Residues: CASSLQGIATNEKLFF.

The gene calls are TRBV20-1 and TRBJ1-1, with D unclear. Germline values: CDR1 DFQATT, CDR2 SNEGSKA (reference sequence). Trimming removed 2 bases at V and 1 base at J, with 8 bases between. CDR3 size: 13 residues. This CDR3 is CSARKDGNTEAFF. CDR3 nucleotide sequence: TGCAGTGCTAGAAAGGACGGGAACACTGAAGCTTTCTTT.

The rearrangement links TRBV19 to TRBJ1-6; D remains unclear. CDR3 length equals 15 residues. V gave up 9 bases and J gave up 7 bases, with 19 bases separating them. In germline, CDR1 is LNHDA, CDR2 SQIVND (reference sequence). The CDR3 nucleotides are TGTGCCAGCCGAACCGGGTCTTCTTGGAATTCACCCCTCCACTTT. Translating gives CASRTGSSWNSPLHF.

This clonotype was recorded a few times. The chain has TRBV7-9 and TRBJ1-1; D remains ambiguous. Germline-derived CDR1 and CDR2 are SEHNR and FQNEAQ (reference sequence). Trimming took off 2 bases at V and 6 bases at J, with 7 bases between the two ends. This CDR3 has 12 amino acids. CDR3 coding DNA: TGTGCCAGCAGCTTAATTCATCCTGAAGCTTTCTTT. Translating it yields CASSLIHPEAFF.

V is TRBV14 and J is TRBJ1-3; D is undetermined. V lost 4 bases and J lost 5, with 9 bases in between. Germline CDR1 and CDR2: SGHDN and FVKESK. This CDR3 has 13 amino acids. CDR3 sequence reads: CASSPAGRNTIYF. Written as DNA, the CDR3 is TGTGCCAGCAGCCCCGCAGGCAGAAACACCATATATTTT.

This clonotype was seen a handful of times. The chain joins TRBV12-3 or TRBV12-4 to TRBJ1-1; 7 bases line up with TRBD1. The CDR3 loop spans 14 amino acids. V lost 8 bases, J lost 5 bases, and 11 bases stayed unmatched. DNA of the CDR3: TGTGCCAGCTCGACACAGGGGAAGGCGACTGAAGCTTTCTTT. It is translated as CASSTQGKATEAFF.

On this clonotype: Just one base apart from a much larger clone, this may be a read error. The chain recombines TRBV7-2 with TRBJ1-3; D unresolved. This CDR3 is built from 12 residues. The germline V gene encodes CDR1 SGHTA and CDR2 FQGNSA. The CDR3, as DNA: TGTGCCAACAGCCAGGTGGCGGACACCATATATTTT. Translation: CANSQVADTIYF.

The chain has TRBV12-3 or TRBV12-4 and TRBJ1-2, with TRBD1 identical over 8 bases. The CDR3 spans 13 residues. Trimming at V came to 5 bases and at J to 5 bases, leaving 4 bases not matched to a gene. The CDR3 here is CASSPTGGYGYTF. The CDR3 region has the DNA TGTGCCAGCAGTCCTACAGGGGGATATGGCTACACCTTC.

This clonotype appeared a few times. The genes are TRBV6-2 or TRBV6-3 and TRBJ2-7; D is undetermined. The CDR3 loop spans 16 amino acids. Germline V gene data show CDR1 as MNHEY and CDR2 as SVGEGT. Trimming cost V 6 bases and J 3 bases, with 21 bases left between them. DNA of the CDR3: TGTGCCAGCAGCCCTTCGATAAGAAATCCAGGCTACGAGCAGTACTTC. Translating it yields CASSPSIRNPGYEQYF.

Many counts were recorded for this clonotype. The J gene is TRBJ1-2, the V gene TRBV7-6; no definite D call. V shed 4 bases and J shed 4 bases, with 10 bases lying between them. The CDR3 length is 13 residues. Germline CDR1 SGHVS, CDR2 FNYEAQ. CDR3 protein: CASSSDQRYGYTF. The CDR3 coding sequence is TGTGCCAGCAGCTCCGACCAACGCTATGGCTACACCTTC.

This clonotype was observed many times. The rearrangement joins TRBV7-2 to TRBJ2-1; D is perhaps TRBD1 (6 bases). There are 16 residues in the CDR3. The V and J ends lost 7 bases and 4 bases respectively, with 20 bases between them. Germline assignment: CDR1 SGHTA and CDR2 FQGNSA. The DNA of the CDR3 is TGTGCCAGCACCGTCCCCACAGGGTCGGGTTACAATGAGCAGTTCTTC. Translating it yields CASTVPTGSGYNEQFF.

The chain joins TRBV25-1 to TRBJ2-7, with no clear D. V lost 3 bases to trimming and J lost 5 bases, with 8 bases between them. CDR3 length equals 12 residues. Germline V gene lookup returns CDR1 MGHDK and CDR2 SYGVNS. CDR3 nucleotide sequence: TGTGCCAGCAGTGAGCCCCTCAACGAGCAGTACTTC. It encodes CASSEPLNEQYF.

This clonotype was counted at least ten times. The CDR3 protein is CASSYSRWMPNTGELFF. DNA for the CDR3: TGTGCCAGCAGTTACTCGAGATGGATGCCGAACACCGGGGAGCTGTTTTTT. The J gene is TRBJ2-2, the V gene TRBV6-5; D remains ambiguous. CDR3 length: 17 amino acids. V was shortened by 0 bases and J by 0 bases, with 11 bases between the two germline ends. Germline V gene sequence: CDR1 MNHEY, CDR2 SVGAGI.

The rearrangement uses TRBV4-3 and TRBJ2-7, with D tentatively TRBD1 (6 bases). Germline assignment: CDR1 LGHNA and CDR2 YSLEER. The germline V and J ends were trimmed by 2 bases and 5 bases, with 16 bases remaining between them. This CDR3 contains 15 residues. The CDR3 nucleotides are TGCGCCAGCAGCCAATCCGTCAGGGGCATGAACGAGCAGTACTTC. Translating gives CASSQSVRGMNEQYF.

Only one count was recorded for this clonotype. The chain couples TRBV11-2 to TRBJ2-4; TRBD2 might be the D (6 bases). The V gene's germline CDR1 is SGHAT and CDR2 FQNNGV. This CDR3 contains 13 residues. Trimming removed 4 bases at V and 9 bases at J, with 13 bases between. For the CDR3, the DNA is TGTGCCAGCAGCTCAGTGGGGGGTGCCATTCAGTACTTC. It is translated as CASSSVGGAIQYF. Drawing the rest from reference TRBV11-2 and TRBJ2-4, the complete variable domain is EAGVAQSPRYKIIEKRQSVAFWCNPISGHATLYWYQQILGQGPKLLIQFQNNGVVDDSQLPKDRFSAERLKGVDSTLKIQPAKLEDSAVYLCASSSVGGAIQYFGAGTRLSVL.

This clonotype appeared many times. This chain links TRBV7-3 with TRBJ2-1; D might be TRBD2 (6 bases). This CDR3 contains 16 residues. With 2 bases removed from V and 4 bases from J, the gap between germline ends came to 15 bases. Germline loops: CDR1 SGHTA, CDR2 FQGTGA. The chain's CDR3 is CASSLVRREKYNEQFF. The CDR3 bases are TGTGCCAGCAGCTTAGTTAGGAGGGAGAAATACAATGAGCAGTTCTTC.

The table lists this clonotype with a few counts. The chain recombines TRBV29-1 with TRBJ1-1; TRBD1 aligns across 12 bases. The germline V gene has CDR1 SQVTM and CDR2 ANQGSEA. The CDR3 spans 15 residues. J gave up 6 bases and V 6 bases, and 11 bases lay outside the gene matches. The CDR3 nucleotides are TGCAGCGTCGCAGGGACAGGGGGCCGCGGTGCTGAAGCTTTCTTT. This gives the protein CSVAGTGGRGAEAFF.

The CDR3 region has the DNA TGCAGCGTTGCACCGGGGGGCCACTACAATGAGCAGTTCTTC. Translated, it gives CSVAPGGHYNEQFF. The chain is built from TRBV29-1 and TRBJ2-1, with a possible D match to TRBD2 (7 bases). Deletions cut 4 bases from V and 3 bases from J, with 13 bases between. CDR1 SQVTM and CDR2 ANQGSEA come from the germline V gene. The CDR3 sequence is 14 residues long.

V gene TRBV12-3 or TRBV12-4 combines with J gene TRBJ2-2; tentatively, D is TRBD1 or TRBD2 (5 bases each). Trimming left V 1 base short and J 7 bases short, with 16 bases between. The CDR3 sequence is 16 residues long. The CDR3 protein is CASSLDTGRGGGELFF. CDR3 nucleotides: TGTGCCAGCAGTTTAGACACGGGGCGCGGTGGCGGGGAGCTGTTTTTT.

This clonotype has only a few counts. The chain links TRBV28 to TRBJ2-5, with 9 positions matching TRBD2. Germline V gene data show CDR1 as MDHEN and CDR2 as SYDVKM. V shed 2 bases, J shed 4 bases, and the junction held 8 bases outside the gene matches. The CDR3 is 16 amino acids. The chain's CDR3 is CASSLKGGRGIETQYF. CDR3 bases: TGTGCCAGCAGTTTAAAAGGCGGGAGGGGGATAGAGACCCAGTACTTC.

CDR3 amino acids: CASRQGAQTQYF. The CDR3 DNA sequence: TGTGCCAGCCGACAGGGGGCACAGACCCAGTACTTC. The J gene is TRBJ2-5, the V gene TRBV28, with 10 bases matching TRBD1. CDR1 is MDHEN and CDR2 is SYDVKM in the germline V gene. Unmatched junction bases numbered 3, after V lost 8 bases and J lost 6 bases. The CDR3 is 12 residues long.

The sample holds a few counts of this clonotype. V gene TRBV19 combines with J gene TRBJ1-5; D possibly corresponds to TRBD1 (5 bases). Deletions cut 3 bases from V and 0 bases from J, with 9 bases between. Germline V CDR1 and CDR2: LNHDA, SQIVND (reference sequence). The CDR3 has 15 amino acids. CDR3 coding DNA: TGTGCCAGTAGTATGAAAGGGGATAGCAATCAGCCCCAGCATTTT. Translation: CASSMKGDSNQPQHF.

The CDR3: CASRLQRDTGYTF. The CDR3 DNA reads as TGTGCCAGCAGATTACAGCGGGATACTGGCTACACCTTC. The V call is TRBV5-5, the J call TRBJ1-2; D gene uncertain. This CDR3 region has 13 residues. Trimming took off 5 bases at V and 7 bases at J, with 15 bases between the two ends. Germline V gene sequence: CDR1 SGHKS, CDR2 YYEKEE (reference sequence).

The chain couples TRBV29-1 to TRBJ2-1; no reliable D call. This CDR3 has 13 residues. The germline V gene has CDR1 SQVTM and CDR2 ANQGSEA. Trimming took 1 base from V and 2 from J, leaving 6 bases between them. CDR3 sequence: CSVEGATYNEQFF. In DNA, the CDR3 is TGCAGCGTTGAAGGGGCAACCTACAATGAGCAGTTCTTC.

This clonotype was seen a handful of times. J is TRBJ2-6 and V is TRBV6-5; D is unresolved. V was cut by 2 bases and J by 2 bases, with 7 bases left in between. The CDR3 covers 15 residues. Germline CDR1 reads MNHEY; CDR2 reads SVGAGI. The CDR3 DNA follows: TGTGCCAGCAGTTACAGGGATGCTGGGGCCAACGTCCTGACTTTC. Translated: CASSYRDAGANVLTF.

V is TRBV29-1 and J is TRBJ2-1; TRBD2 is a possible D gene (5 bases). Germline CDR1 and CDR2: SQVTM and ANQGSEA. The CDR3 sequence is 15 residues long. Trimming cost V 2 bases and J 4 bases, with 15 bases left between them. The CDR3 sequence is CSVEKLGDPYNEQFF. The CDR3 bases are TGCAGCGTTGAAAAATTGGGAGACCCTTACAATGAGCAGTTCTTC.

This clonotype was picked up a small number of times. The V call is TRBV28, the J call TRBJ1-1; D perhaps matches TRBD1 (5 bases). Germline CDR1 MDHEN, CDR2 SYDVKM. The V end lost 2 bases, the J end lost 0 bases, and 10 bases lay between the germline ends. This CDR3 region has 15 residues. CDR3: CASSLVRGMNTEAFF. The CDR3 nucleotides are TGTGCCAGCAGTTTAGTGAGGGGTATGAACACTGAAGCTTTCTTT.